Each of the 23 T cell receptor beta chains below was sequenced from the same sample in a study of cytomegalovirus exposure and HLA in healthy donors. Amplification used 60 Vbeta primers and 13 Jbeta primers. Clones were read by immunoSEQ multiplex PCR, and TCRdb kept only the in-frame ones, dropping some. The table records roughly 100,000 clones, 75% of them present only once. The sample was PBMCs. The receptors come from a male donor in good health and CMV-seropositive.

V and J are TRBV27 and TRBJ1-1, with TRBD1 as a possible D gene (5 bases). Deletions cut 3 bases from V and 5 bases from J, with 13 bases between. CDR1 is MNHEY, CDR2 SMNVEV, per germline (reference sequence). The CDR3 totals 14 residues. This CDR3 is CASSLGGGATEAFF. CDR3 DNA: TGTGCCAGCAGTTTGGGGGGGGGAGCTACTGAAGCTTTCTTT.

This clone was recorded only once. This rearrangement joins TRBV7-9 to TRBJ2-7; 7 bases agree with TRBD1. This CDR3 spans 13 amino acids. The germline CDR1 and CDR2 sequences are SEHNR and FQNEAQ (reference sequence). The trim removed 3 bases at V and 7 bases at J, leaving 6 bases unmatched. CDR3 protein: CASSLAGGREQYF. The CDR3 DNA reads as TGTGCCAGCAGCTTGGCAGGGGGACGGGAGCAGTACTTC.

This clone has only a few counts. This rearrangement joins TRBV15 to TRBJ2-3; 8 nucleotides align to TRBD2. Germline CDR1 and CDR2: LNHNV and YYDKDF (reference sequence). The ends lost 9 bases at V and 1 base at J; junction bases unmatched: 6. This CDR3 contains 14 residues. The CDR3 DNA sequence: TGTGCCACAGCGCGGCGGGGGGGCACAGATACGCAGTATTTT. It translates to CATARRGGTDTQYF.

The genes are TRBV5-4 and TRBJ2-1, with D tentatively TRBD2 (6 bases). CDR3 size: 17 residues. Trimming stripped 4 bases from V and 10 bases from J, with 27 bases between. The germline gives CDR1 SGHNT, CDR2 YYREEE (reference sequence). The CDR3 DNA reads as TGTGCCAGCAGCCCCGCCACCCAGCGGGTGGGTGTGATCGAGCAGTTCTTC. Residues: CASSPATQRVGVIEQFF.

V is TRBV28 and J is TRBJ2-7; 7 nucleotides line up with TRBD1. V was pared by 2 bases and J by 4 bases, with 5 bases of the junction left unmatched. The CDR3 has 14 amino acids. Germline V gene data show CDR1 as MDHEN and CDR2 as SYDVKM. The CDR3 region has the DNA TGTGCCAGCAGTTTACACGGGACAGAATACGAGCAGTACTTC. It yields the protein CASSLHGTEYEQYF. Filled out from reference TRBV28 and TRBJ2-7, the complete variable domain reads DVKVTQSSRYLVKRTGEKVFLECVQDMDHENMFWYRQDPGLGLRLIYFSYDVKMKEKGDIPEGYSVSREKKERFSLILESASTNQTSMYLCASSLHGTEYEQYFGPGTRLTVT.

On this clone itself: Because the CDR3 is missing its conserved closing phenylalanine or tryptophan, this is likely a read error. The limits of the CDR3 on the DNA are not certain, so only TCRdb's listed CDR3 is given. The rearrangement joins TRBV2 to TRBJ2-7; TRBD2, the table's D call, was not compared with the DNA. Germline V gene lookup returns CDR1 SNHLY and CDR2 FYNNEI. The CDR3 region is 10 residues in length, termini included. CDR3 sequence: CASSEGLAEL.

In this sample, this clone turned up once. This rearrangement joins TRBV25-1 to TRBJ1-2; D not certain. Germline CDR1 MGHDK, CDR2 SYGVNS. V was cut by 6 bases and J by 4 bases, with 21 bases left in between. The CDR3 is 16 residues long. The CDR3 DNA sequence: TGTGCCAGCAGAGGCTTGGTTGCGGTTTCGGGCTATGGCTACACCTTC. Translated, it gives CASRGLVAVSGYGYTF.

The rearrangement joins TRBV5-6 to TRBJ2-7; 10 positions agree with TRBD1. J gave up 5 bases and V 3 bases, and 5 bases lay outside the gene matches. The CDR3 has 14 residues. Germline CDR1 SGHDT, CDR2 YYEEEE. CDR3 in DNA: TGTGCCAGCAGCTGGGACAGGGGCGCCGACGAGCAGTACTTC. Translated: CASSWDRGADEQYF.

This sequence joins TRBV4-2 and TRBJ2-3; D unclear. The CDR3 consists of 17 residues. The V end was cut by 4 bases, the J end by 6 bases, with 23 bases between. CDR1 is LGHNA, CDR2 YNFKEQ, per germline. The CDR3 is CASSLMPTIVVSDTQYF. In DNA, the CDR3 is TGTGCCAGCAGCCTAATGCCAACTATAGTTGTTTCGGATACGCAGTATTTT.

This chain joins TRBV28 and TRBJ1-4; TRBD1 aligns across 7 bases. This CDR3 is built from 13 residues. Germline V CDR1 and CDR2: MDHEN, SYDVKM. The trim removed 8 bases at V and 10 bases at J, leaving 10 bases unmatched. CDR3 sequence (DNA): TGTGCCAGCGTAGCAGGGGGAAGTGCAAAACTGTTTTTT. This gives the protein CASVAGGSAKLFF.

This chain uses TRBV27 with TRBJ2-7; D is possibly TRBD2 (5 bases). Germline CDR1 MNHEY, CDR2 SMNVEV (reference sequence). The CDR3 runs 14 residues. V was cut by 5 bases and J by 0 bases, with 11 bases left in between. The CDR3 bases are TGTGCCAGCAGTCCGCGCGGGTTCTCCTACGAGCAGTACTTC. Protein product: CASSPRGFSYEQYF.

The V gene is TRBV4-2, the J gene TRBJ2-3, with 10 positions matching TRBD1. The CDR3 is 16 residues long. CDR1 is LGHNA and CDR2 is YNFKEQ in the germline V gene. Trimming cost V 4 bases and J 4 bases; bases outside gene matches: 8. The CDR3 reads CASSPETGGPADTQYF. The CDR3 nucleotides are TGTGCCAGCAGCCCGGAGACAGGGGGCCCCGCAGATACGCAGTATTTT.

The chain joins TRBV5-8 to TRBJ2-1, with 12 bases lining up with TRBD1. The CDR3 runs 18 residues. In germline, CDR1 is SGHTS, CDR2 YDEGEE. The J segment lost 2 bases and the V segment lost 4 bases, leaving 10 bases of the junction unmatched. The CDR3 DNA reads TGTGCCAGCAGCCTTCGATTCGGGACAGGGGGCGCCTACAATGAGCAGTTCTTC. It specifies CASSLRFGTGGAYNEQFF.

The V gene is TRBV19, the J gene TRBJ1-1; the match to TRBD1 covers 7 bases. Germline V CDR1 and CDR2: LNHDA, SQIVND (reference sequence). The V segment lost 4 bases and the J segment 4 bases; nucleotides outside the gene matches: 6. The length of the CDR3 is 14 residues. CDR3 bases: TGTGCCAGTAGTAAAGGACAGGCCCGCACTGAAGCTTTCTTT. Protein sequence: CASSKGQARTEAFF.

This clone was observed a handful of times. The rearrangement joins TRBV30 to TRBJ1-5; 10 positions match TRBD1. This CDR3 is built from 15 residues. The germline V gene has CDR1 GTSNPN and CDR2 SVGIG (reference sequence). V lost 2 bases, J lost 0 bases, and 1 base stayed unmatched. The CDR3: CAWSRDRGSNQPQHF. In DNA, the CDR3 is TGTGCCTGGAGTAGGGACAGGGGTAGCAATCAGCCCCAGCATTTT.

This clone has just one count. The chain links TRBV7-9 to TRBJ2-1; TRBD2 might be the D (5 bases). Looked up from germline, CDR1 is SEHNR and CDR2 is FQNEAQ (reference sequence). This CDR3 contains 15 residues. The ends were cut back, 2 bases at V and 10 bases at J, with 18 bases in the middle. CDR3 sequence (DNA): TGTGCCAGCAGCTTATTTCTAGCCGGAGCTGGCGAGCAGTTCTTC. The encoded protein is CASSLFLAGAGEQFF.

The chain uses TRBV6-6 and TRBJ2-7; the D gene is possibly TRBD1 (6 bases). The germline V gene has CDR1 MNHNY and CDR2 SVGAGI (reference sequence). This CDR3 spans 16 amino acids. Between the trimmed V and J ends, which lost 7 bases and 4 bases, there was a span of 23 bases. The CDR3 DNA is TGTGCCAGCACCCTGGGGCAGGGACAAGGGGTGTACGAGCAGTACTTC. Its protein is CASTLGQGQGVYEQYF.

The chain employs TRBV19 and TRBJ2-2; 8 positions match TRBD2. Per the germline V gene, CDR1 is LNHDA and CDR2 is SQIVND (reference sequence). The CDR3 is made up of 15 amino acids. V shed 3 bases, J shed 4 bases, and the junction held 4 bases outside the gene matches. The CDR3 spells CASSIGAGGTGELFF. CDR3 nucleotide sequence: TGTGCCAGTAGTATCGGGGCGGGGGGCACCGGGGAGCTGTTTTTT.

The chain carries TRBV7-2 and TRBJ2-3, with 13 bases fitting TRBD2. The CDR3 has 15 amino acids. Germline V gene sequence: CDR1 SGHTA, CDR2 FQGNSA. Unmatched junction bases numbered 3, after V lost 7 bases and J lost 2 bases. CDR3 amino acids: CASIGTSGVTDTQYF. The CDR3 nucleotides read TGTGCCAGCATCGGGACTAGCGGGGTCACAGATACGCAGTATTTT.

This rearrangement joins TRBV20-1 to TRBJ1-6; maybe TRBD1 (6 bases). V was clipped by 3 bases and J by 12 bases, with 9 bases between them. CDR3 size: 11 residues. Looked up from germline, CDR1 is DFQATT and CDR2 is SNEGSKA (reference sequence). CDR3 bases: TGCAGTGCTAGCCGGGACATACCCCTCCACTTT. It codes for CSASRDIPLHF.

This rearrangement joins TRBV5-1 to TRBJ2-1, with 8 bases aligning to TRBD2. The CDR3 length is 15 residues. Germline-derived CDR1 and CDR2 are SGHRS and YFSETQ. The V gene end was trimmed by 0 bases and the J gene end by 2 bases; junction bases not matched to a gene: 1. In DNA form, the CDR3 reads TGCGCCAGCAGCTTGGGAGCGGGGGCCTACAATGAGCAGTTCTTC. Encoded protein: CASSLGAGAYNEQFF.

The CDR3 loop reads CASSSQGGYNEQFF. The CDR3, as DNA: TGTGCCAGCAGTTCTCAGGGGGGCTACAATGAGCAGTTCTTC. The rearrangement joins TRBV7-2 to TRBJ2-1; D possibly corresponds to TRBD1 (7 bases). CDR3 length equals 14 residues. Trimming cost V 6 bases and J 3 bases, with 12 bases left between them. The V gene's germline CDR1 is SGHTA and CDR2 FQGNSA.

The rearrangement uses TRBV19 and TRBJ1-1, with D tentatively TRBD1 (5 bases). This CDR3 is 15 amino acids long. Trimming shortened V by 9 bases and J by 6 bases, and 23 bases separated the two germline ends. In germline, CDR1 is LNHDA, CDR2 SQIVND (reference sequence). The CDR3 DNA sequence: TGTGCCAGCACTATTCGGGGGAGGGGCGACGCTGAAGCTTTCTTT. This codes for CASTIRGRGDAEAFF. The full variable domain, with the rest looked up from reference TRBV19 and TRBJ1-1, is DGGITQSPKYLFRKEGQNVTLSCEQNLNHDAMYWYRQDPGQGLRLIYYSQIVNDFQKGDIAEGYSVSREKKESFPLTVTSAQKNPTAFYLCASTIRGRGDAEAFFGQGTRLTVV.